The clone carrying this T cell receptor (beta chain) was recorded many times. At the DNA level, this CDR3 is encoded by other sequences in the same sample as well. This entry comes from a study of shared clonotypes between healthy human individuals. The V gene's germline CDR1 is SEHNR and CDR2 FQNEAQ (reference sequence). The CDR3 totals 16 residues. V lost 5 bases, J lost 0 bases, and 7 bases stayed unmatched. The authors ran unsorted PBMC replicate PCRs on 250 to 300 ng DNA, 25,000 to 35,000 T cell genomes. Clones were read by immunoSEQ multiplex PCR, and TCRdb kept only the in-frame ones, dropping some. The repertoire includes fewer than 650,000 clones, around 77% of them detected once, and about 12% sits in the top ten.

The gene calls are TRBV7-9 and TRBJ2-1, with 7 bases fitting TRBD2. This clonotype originated in a woman aged 35 to 49 in good health. Some clones in this sample may be carry-over from other donors' samples. Sequencing used PBMCs. CDR3 sequence: CASSPRGGSSYNEQFF. The CDR3 region has the DNA TGTGCCAGCAGCCCCCGGGGCGGGAGCTCCTACAATGAGCAGTTCTTC.